This T cell receptor (beta chain) was found in a study of cytomegalovirus exposure and HLA in healthy donors. A multiplex PCR was run with 60 Vbeta primers and 13 Jbeta primers. The protocol was immunoSEQ multiplex PCR, while the TCRdb copy is restricted to in-frame clones and leaves out a portion. The table lists 100,000 or so clones, 76% of them singletons. Although they were nominally healthy when sampled, donors likely had unrecorded immune exposures. The CDR3 extends over 17 amino acids. The V end was cut by 5 bases, the J end by 0 bases, with 14 bases between. Germline V lookup: CDR1 SGHTA, CDR2 FQGNSA.

The receptor was isolated from a man aged 40-49 years in good health and CMV-seropositive. The rearrangement joins TRBV7-2 to TRBJ2-6; the D gene is possibly TRBD1 (6 bases). Sequenced material: PBMCs. This chain's CDR3 is CASSHRVAPSGANVLTF. CDR3 DNA sequence: TGTGCCAGCAGCCACAGGGTAGCCCCCTCTGGGGCCAACGTCCTGACTTTC.